This entry features one TCR beta chain sequence. Antigen unknown. The entry originates in a study of cytomegalovirus exposure and HLA in healthy donors. Healthy donors of bone marrow made up the group. The primer mix had 60 Vbeta and 13 Jbeta primers. This table comes from immunoSEQ multiplex PCR, and its TCRdb copy is limited to in-frame clones, with some not included. Found here are some 110,000 clones, approximately 80% of them singletons; the top ten hold almost 5%. General study points: Earlier analysis yielded a pattern in which most TCR beta V segments were productive about 90% or about 30% of the time. Later analysis demonstrated an association between a missense DCLRE1C variant and TCR beta V- and J-gene trimming.

From germline, CDR1 is SGHKS and CDR2 YYEKEE (reference sequence). This CDR3 region has 14 residues. Trimming cost V 0 bases and J 5 bases, with 9 bases left between them. The specimen was PBMCs. This clonotype originated in a man aged 45-65 years in good health and CMV-seropositive. V and J are TRBV5-5 and TRBJ1-5; no clear D. The CDR3 reads CASSLGRGDQPQHF. CDR3 sequence (DNA): TGTGCCAGCAGCTTGGGACGCGGCGATCAGCCCCAGCATTTT.